This T cell receptor beta chain was retrieved from a study of blood T cell repertoires in COVID-19. Study-level information: Acute-phase and convalescent COVID-19 samples originated in the United States, Italy and Spain. PBMCs, B-cell-depleted T cells, or T cells provided the cDNA or gDNA that made up the material.

As processed by the authors: The assay estimated nucleated cells by amplifying reference gene primers. The method was immunoSEQ multiplex PCR; TCRdb's version includes in-frame clones alone and lacks a portion of them. Clonal size and the V and J genes are those of that table, whereas D and trimming came from the DNA. The data contain about 190,000 clones, approximately 78% of them singletons. V lost 4 bases to trimming and J lost 4 bases, with 12 bases between them. The CDR3 totals 13 residues. Per the germline V gene, CDR1 is SGHRS and CDR2 is YFSETQ. The V gene is TRBV5-1, the J gene TRBJ2-7; a weak D match, TRBD1 (6 bases). The sequencing sample was made of peripheral blood. This receptor was obtained from a woman over 75 with active or convalescent COVID-19. The CDR3 sequence: CASSLETGYEQYF. The CDR3 DNA is TGCGCCAGCAGCCTGGAGACAGGATACGAGCAGTACTTC. The full variable domain, its missing parts supplied by reference TRBV5-1 and TRBJ2-7, is KAGVTQTPRYLIKTRGQQVTLSCSPISGHRSVSWYQQTPGQGLQFLFEYFSETQRNKGNFPGRFSGRQFSNSRSEMNVSTLELGDSALYLCASSLETGYEQYFGPGTRLTVT.